The rows below give T cell receptor beta chains drawn from one sample of a study of cytotoxic CD8 clonotypes in ibrutinib-treated CLL. The data were produced by immunoSEQ multiplex PCR, yet TCRdb's version contains in-frame clones alone and is incomplete. The sample carries 160,000 or so clones, roughly four fifths recorded once. Sample: PBMCs, taken after 12 months of ibrutinib treatment. The source is a human donor with chronic lymphocytic leukemia. Each CDR3 is given with its conserved first and last residue. A D gene is named only where the DNA matches it firmly. Clone size is stated in some rows and not others, as once, few, many or a class when expanded.

>TRBV9|TRBJ2-7|once|TRBD2
CASSPRTSGGGEQYF
TGTGCCAGCAGCCCTCGGACTAGCGGAGGGGGCGAGCAGTACTTC
>TRBV4-1|TRBJ1-4|.|TRBD1
CASSQGFGVTGAEKLFF
TGCGCCAGCAGCCAAGGATTTGGAGTTACAGGGGCTGAAAAACTGTTTTTT
>TRBV18|TRBJ2-3|.|TRBD2
CASSPPVTSATDTQYF
TGTGCCAGCTCACCACCGGTGACTAGCGCCACAGATACGCAGTATTTT
>TRBV6-5|TRBJ2-6|.|.
CASSYYGAGANVLTF
TGTGCCAGCAGTTACTACGGAGCTGGGGCCAACGTCCTGACTTTC
>TRBV28|TRBJ2-3|.|.
CASSLGGAQTQYF
TGTGCCAGCAGTTTGGGGGGGGCGCAGACGCAGTATTTT
>TRBV25-1|TRBJ2-3|.|.
CASSEFAGLSTDTQYF
TGTGCCAGCAGTGAATTTGCGGGGCTGAGCACAGATACGCAGTATTTT
>TRBV28|TRBJ2-3|once|.
CASRTGGTDTQYF
TGTGCCAGCAGAACGGGGGGCACAGATACGCAGTATTTT
>TRBV4-2|TRBJ2-1|.|TRBD2
CASSHQGLAGGPSYNEQFF
TGTGCCAGCAGCCACCAAGGACTAGCGGGGGGGCCCTCCTACAATGAGCAGTTCTTC
>TRBV2|TRBJ2-3|.|TRBD2
CASRGSAGGLTDTQYF
TGTGCCAGCAGGGGCTCCGCGGGGGGCCTCACAGATACGCAGTATTTT
>TRBV2|TRBJ2-7|.|.
CASSLARSGEQYF
TGTGCCAGCAGCTTAGCCAGGAGTGGGGAGCAGTACTTC
>TRBV27|TRBJ1-5|.|.
CASSLSRSGLRNQPQHF
TGTGCCAGCAGTTTATCGAGAAGTGGGCTACGCAATCAGCCCCAGCATTTT
>TRBV18|TRBJ1-4|.|.
CASSGDGTNEKLFF
TGTGCCAGCTCAGGAGACGGGACTAATGAAAAACTGTTTTTT
>TRBV28|TRBJ1-2|few|.
CASSSRSYLMRYTF
TGTGCCAGCAGCTCCAGGTCGTATCTGATGCGCTACACCTTC
>TRBV9|TRBJ1-1|.|.
CASSPTGNTEAFF
TGTGCCAGCAGCCCTACAGGGAACACTGAAGCTTTCTTT
>TRBV14|TRBJ1-1|.|.
CASSQLLLATEAFF
TGTGCCAGCAGCCAGCTCTTGTTGGCCACTGAAGCTTTCTTT
>TRBV28|TRBJ1-2|.|TRBD1
CASSWTGNNYGYTF
TGTGCCAGCAGTTGGACAGGGAATAACTATGGCTACACCTTC
>TRBV7-2|TRBJ1-3|.|TRBD1
CASSEQGEVAGNTIYF
TGTGCCAGCAGCGAACAGGGGGAGGTCGCTGGAAACACCATATATTTT
>TRBV5-1|TRBJ2-3|.|.
CASSHSTDTQYF
TGCGCCAGCAGCCACAGCACAGATACGCAGTATTTT
>TRBV28|TRBJ2-7|.|TRBD1
CASSPQGARQYEQYF
TGTGCCAGCAGTCCACAGGGGGCCCGGCAGTACGAGCAGTACTTC
>TRBV19|TRBJ1-2|few|TRBD1
CASSITDRRFYGYTF
TGTGCCAGTAGTATTACGGACAGGAGATTCTATGGCTACACCTTC
>TRBV15|TRBJ2-7|once|TRBD1
CATSGSGTGSYEQYF
TGTGCCACCAGCGGATCCGGGACAGGCTCCTACGAGCAGTACTTC
>TRBV4-1|TRBJ2-3|.|TRBD1
CASSRSGTGYTDTQYF
TGCGCCAGCAGCCGTTCCGGGACAGGGTACACAGATACGCAGTATTTT
>TRBV7-2|TRBJ1-5|.|.
CASSLDRAVNQPQHF
TGTGCCAGCAGCTTAGACAGGGCGGTCAATCAGCCCCAGCATTTT
>TRBV6-5|TRBJ1-4|.|.
CASRASGNEKLFF
TGTGCCAGCCGGGCGTCAGGCAATGAAAAACTGTTTTTT
>TRBV5-1|TRBJ1-2|.|.
CASSTGVNYGYTF
TGCGCCAGCAGCACGGGGGTTAACTATGGCTACACCTTC
>TRBV19|TRBJ1-4|.|TRBD1
CASRGVQGRSKINEKLFF
TGTGCCAGTAGAGGAGTACAGGGGCGAAGCAAGATTAATGAAAAACTGTTTTTT
>TRBV6-6|TRBJ2-5|.|TRBD2
CASSYPQREGETQYF
TGTGCCAGCAGTTACCCGCAGCGGGAGGGAGAGACCCAGTACTTC
>TRBV10-3|TRBJ2-7|.|.
CAISATGYEQYF
TGTGCCATCAGTGCTACGGGATACGAGCAGTACTTC
>TRBV25-1|TRBJ2-3|.|.
CASSVSFTTDTQYF
TGTGCCAGCAGTGTTAGTTTTACCACAGATACGCAGTATTTT
>TRBV28|TRBJ1-3|once|TRBD1
CASSRTGVPGNTIYF
TGTGCCAGCAGTCGAACAGGGGTACCTGGAAACACCATATATTTT
>TRBV5-1|TRBJ1-4|.|.
CASSLGGSTNEKLFF
TGCGCCAGCAGCTTGGGAGGGTCAACTAATGAAAAACTGTTTTTT
>TRBV7-3|TRBJ1-5|.|.
CASSSPGARMHQPQHF
TGTGCCAGCAGCTCCCCGGGGGCGCGGATGCATCAGCCCCAGCATTTT
>TRBV6-1|TRBJ2-2|.|TRBD1
CASSVRTGVSASGELFF
TGTGCCAGCAGTGTAAGGACAGGGGTGTCCGCGTCCGGGGAGCTGTTTTTT
>TRBV28|TRBJ2-2|few|.
CASSLTARQGVAGELFF
TGTGCCAGCAGTTTAACGGCCAGGCAGGGTGTTGCCGGGGAGCTGTTTTTT
>TRBV7-9|TRBJ1-2|.|TRBD1
CASSLATGNYGYTF
TGTGCCAGCAGCCTAGCGACAGGGAACTATGGCTACACCTTC